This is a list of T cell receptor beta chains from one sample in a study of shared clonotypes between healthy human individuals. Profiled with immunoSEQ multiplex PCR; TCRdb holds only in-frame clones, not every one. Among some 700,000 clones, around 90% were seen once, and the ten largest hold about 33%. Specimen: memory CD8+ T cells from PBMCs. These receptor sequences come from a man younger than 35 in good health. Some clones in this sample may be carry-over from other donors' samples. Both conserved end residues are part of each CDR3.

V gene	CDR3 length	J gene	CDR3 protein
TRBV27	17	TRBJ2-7	CASSLSADGVISYEQYF
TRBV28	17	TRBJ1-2	CASSLYGARQGPRGYTF
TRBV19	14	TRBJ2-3	CASSPRTGVDTQYF
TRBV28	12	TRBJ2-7	CATRQGAFEQYF
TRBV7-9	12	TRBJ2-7	CASSKQGDEQYF
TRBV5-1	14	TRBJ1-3	CASSLAESGNTIYF
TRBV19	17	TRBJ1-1	CASTTGFLRGMNTEAFF
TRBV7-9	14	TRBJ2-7	CASSRAGPFYEQYF
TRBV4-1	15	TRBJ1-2	CASSQVGQINYGYAF
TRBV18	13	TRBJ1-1	CASSPKGGYEAFF
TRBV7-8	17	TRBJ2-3	CASSLGWSTSSTDTQYF
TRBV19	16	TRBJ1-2	CASSIGQGAAAYGYTF
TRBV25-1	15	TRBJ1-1	CASSAVLTVNTEAFF
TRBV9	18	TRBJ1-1	CASSVALDPDSRNTEAFF
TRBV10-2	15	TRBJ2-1	CASSLLAGTYNEQFF
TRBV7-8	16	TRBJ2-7	CASSLAGREISYEQYF
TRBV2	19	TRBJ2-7	CASSFREGLAGVSPYEQYF
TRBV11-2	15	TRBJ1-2	CASSLGGADPYGYTF
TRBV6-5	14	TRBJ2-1	CASSRARGVYEQFF
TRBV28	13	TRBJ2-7	CASSFSTSYEQYF
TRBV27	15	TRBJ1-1	CASSSSPRTGGRAFF
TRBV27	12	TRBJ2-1	CASSSGLNEQFF
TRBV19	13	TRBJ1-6	CAGGAGINSPLHF
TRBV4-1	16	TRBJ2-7	CASSQGGTSGTYEQYF
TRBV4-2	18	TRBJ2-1	CASSQDGDPIVGFNEQFF
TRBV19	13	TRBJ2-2	CASSVGYTGELFF
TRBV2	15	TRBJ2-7	CASRHAPGTSYEQYF
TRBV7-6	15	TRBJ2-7	CASSPTGGAWNEQYF
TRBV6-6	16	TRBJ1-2	CASSYPGTTMSYGYTF
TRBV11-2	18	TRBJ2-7	CASSLVFVGAGESYEQYF